This T cell receptor beta chain stems from a study of T cell repertoires in cytomegalovirus infection. MiXCR was run by TCRdb on the reads, yielding one entry per CDR3 protein. This table has more than 400,000 distinct CDR3 sequences, about 26% appearing once. Trimming at V came to 9 bases and at J to 10 bases, leaving 11 bases not matched to a gene. The CDR3 extends over 12 amino acids. The sequence derives from a human donor in good health (CMV status not recorded). Some clones in this sample may be carry-over from other donors' samples. This chain links TRBV12-3 or TRBV12-4 with TRBJ1-1, with 7 nucleotides matching TRBD1. The sequencing sample was made of PBMCs. The CDR3 loop reads CASGTGANGAFF. The CDR3 DNA reads TGTGCCAGTGGCACAGGGGCCAACGGAGCTTTCTTT.